Following are 24 T cell receptor beta chains from one sample sequenced in a study of CD8 T cells in Susac syndrome (dated by TCRdb to between 2018 and 2021). The method was the immunoSEQ multiplex PCR assay. RNA was extracted using the RNeasy kit, and about 0.5 to 1 ug of the RNA was reverse transcribed with random hexamers. The public reads were quality trimmed at Q25 with fastp and then assembled into clones with MiXCR by TCRdb, keeping productive beta chains. Rows with a matching CDR3 protein are joined into one entry that keeps the most common DNA and genes. The sample table records some 120,000 distinct CDR3 sequences; approximately 93% of these occur just once. Of the sample, roughly 0.29% is held by the ten largest clones. The sample taken for sequencing was CD8+ T cells from PBMCs. The origin of the receptors is a human donor with multiple sclerosis.

This chain connects TRBV4-1 to TRBJ2-7, with 8 positions matching TRBD2. The length of the CDR3 is 14 residues. The germline V gene has CDR1 MGHRA and CDR2 YSYEKL. V shed 5 bases, J shed 1 base, and the junction held 4 bases outside the gene matches. The CDR3 spells CASSTGLGSYEQYV. The CDR3, as DNA: TGCGCCAGCAGCACGGGACTAGGGTCCTACGAGCAGTACGTC.

This chain connects TRBV19 to TRBJ2-3; D is unclear. Germline loops: CDR1 LNHDA, CDR2 SQIVND (reference sequence). The CDR3 contains 14 residues. V lost 3 bases, J lost 5 bases, and 12 bases lay in between. In DNA form, the CDR3 reads TGTGCCAGTAGTATGGTGGGGTTTGGAGATACGCAGTATTTT. Amino acid sequence: CASSMVGFGDTQYF.

The CDR3 DNA reads TGTGCCAGCAGTTACTCGATAAGACACGAGCAGTACGTC. Its protein is CASSYSIRHEQYV. The V call is TRBV6-5, the J call TRBJ2-7; no reliable D call. CDR1 is MNHEY, CDR2 SVGAGI, per germline. With 0 bases removed from V and 5 bases from J, the gap between germline ends came to 8 bases. This CDR3 has 13 amino acids.

The V gene is TRBV29-1, the J gene TRBJ2-1, with a possible D match to TRBD1 (6 bases). Germline CDR1 is SQVTM and CDR2 is ANQGSEA. The ends were cut back, 5 bases at V and 2 bases at J, with 13 bases in the middle. This CDR3 is 14 amino acids long. The DNA of the CDR3 is TGCAGCGTTAAGTGGTCAGGGGCCTACAATGAGCAGTTCTTC. This gives the protein CSVKWSGAYNEQFF.

The V and J genes are TRBV7-9 and TRBJ2-5; no firm D call. The V gene lost 7 bases and the J gene lost 5 bases, with 17 bases spanning the gap. The CDR3 covers 14 residues. Germline CDR1 SEHNR, CDR2 FQNEAQ (reference sequence). CDR3 residues: CASTPTLHPETQYF. DNA of the CDR3: TGTGCCAGCACCCCGACTCTCCACCCGGAGACCCAGTACTTC.

This clonotype has more than one count but fewer than ten. The chain employs TRBV7-3 and TRBJ2-1, with 12 nucleotides matching TRBD2. CDR3 length: 15 residues. Germline V lookup: CDR1 SGHTA, CDR2 FQGTGA. V trimming: 6 bases; J trimming: 3 bases; junction bases outside the gene matches: 3. CDR3 loop: CASRLLAGGYNEQFF. As DNA, the CDR3 is TGTGCCAGCAGGTTACTAGCGGGAGGCTACAATGAGCAGTTCTTC.

V and J are TRBV3-1 and TRBJ2-5; 8 nucleotides align to TRBD2. CDR1 is LGHDT and CDR2 is YNNKEL in the germline V gene (reference sequence). Trimming removed 2 bases from V and 1 base from J; junction bases left unmatched: 9. The CDR3 covers 17 residues. Here the CDR3 DNA reads TGTGCCAGCAGCCAACGAGGGGTAGCGGGACCCCAAGAGACCCAGTACTTC. This codes for CASSQRGVAGPQETQYF.

This sequence joins TRBV9 and TRBJ1-2, with 7 bases lining up with TRBD1. CDR3 length equals 17 residues. Germline CDR1 is SGDLS and CDR2 is YYNGEE. V was pared by 4 bases and J by 1 base, with 13 bases of the junction left unmatched. CDR3 DNA: TGTGCCAGCAGCTTCCGCCCCGGGGGGACAGTTAACTATGGCTACACCTTC. It translates to CASSFRPGGTVNYGYTF.

This sequence joins TRBV4-1 and TRBJ1-6; maybe TRBD1 (5 bases). The CDR3 totals 14 residues. V lost 8 bases, J lost 7 bases, and 15 bases lay in between. Germline V gene sequence: CDR1 MGHRA, CDR2 YSYEKL. The CDR3 spells CASGMGGENSPLHF. The CDR3 nucleotides read TGCGCCAGCGGTATGGGAGGGGAGAATTCACCCCTCCACTTT.

The rearrangement uses TRBV6-1 and TRBJ2-2; 8 bases are shared with TRBD2. Germline V gene lookup returns CDR1 MNHNS and CDR2 SASEGT. Trimming at V came to 8 bases and at J to 4 bases, leaving 18 bases not matched to a gene. The length of the CDR3 is 18 residues. CDR3 amino acids: CASSKTKIAGMATGELFF. The CDR3 nucleotides read TGTGCCAGCTCCAAAACAAAAATAGCGGGGATGGCCACCGGGGAGCTGTTTTTT.

The gene calls are TRBV25-1 and TRBJ2-5, with D possibly matching TRBD2 (5 bases). The CDR3 covers 16 residues. Trimming pared 2 bases from V and 1 base from J, leaving 14 bases between. Germline lookup yields CDR1 MGHDK and CDR2 SYGVNS. Here the CDR3 reads CASSERWTLRQETQYF. CDR3 sequence (DNA): TGTGCCAGCAGTGAACGATGGACTCTCCGCCAAGAGACCCAGTACTTC.

The chain joins TRBV3-1 to TRBJ1-5, with no clear D. V was pared by 3 bases and J by 8 bases, with 11 bases between. The CDR3 is made up of 13 amino acids. Germline CDR1 LGHDT, CDR2 YNNKEL (reference sequence). The CDR3 bases are TGTGCCAGCAGCCAGTTCACCTGGGAGCCCCAGCATTTT. Amino acid sequence: CASSQFTWEPQHF.

The J gene is TRBJ2-3, the V gene TRBV7-9, with 12 bases lining up with TRBD2. CDR3 length: 17 amino acids. Germline lookup yields CDR1 SEHNR and CDR2 FQNEAQ (reference sequence). Losses at the gene ends were 5 bases for V and 3 bases for J; bases not matched to a gene: 9. The DNA of the CDR3 is TGTGCCAGCAGCCTAAGACTAGCGGGAGTCGGGACAGATACGCAGTATTTT. Protein product: CASSLRLAGVGTDTQYF.

This chain joins TRBV20-1 and TRBJ2-1; D unresolved. Trimming stripped 2 bases from V and 0 bases from J, with 11 bases between. The CDR3 is 15 residues long. Germline V lookup: CDR1 DFQATT, CDR2 SNEGSKA (reference sequence). This CDR3 reads CSARNTESSYNEQFF. For the CDR3, the DNA is TGCAGTGCTAGAAACACAGAATCCTCCTACAATGAGCAGTTCTTC.

The V gene is TRBV20-1, the J gene TRBJ1-2; 8 bases line up with TRBD1. Germline values: CDR1 DFQATT, CDR2 SNEGSKA (reference sequence). CDR3 length: 15 residues. J gave up 3 bases and V 0 bases, and 6 bases lay outside the gene matches. The CDR3 region is CSARDQQGADYGYTF. In DNA, the CDR3 is TGCAGTGCTAGAGATCAGCAGGGGGCGGACTATGGCTACACCTTC.

V is TRBV27 and J is TRBJ1-1; possible D gene TRBD1, 6 bases. The CDR3 spans 14 residues. CDR1 and CDR2 from the germline V gene are MNHEY and SMNVEV (reference sequence). V was trimmed by 5 bases and J by 5 bases, leaving 15 bases between them. CDR3 nucleotide sequence: TGTGCCAGCAGTCTCTGGGACACCGGGACTGAAGCTTTCTTT. Translation gives CASSLWDTGTEAFF.

This clonotype was detected only a few times. The chain recombines TRBV7-9 with TRBJ2-3; no reliable D call. V dropped 5 bases and J dropped 5 bases, with 20 bases sitting between them. The CDR3 has 16 residues. Looked up from germline, CDR1 is SEHNR and CDR2 is FQNEAQ (reference sequence). CDR3 amino acids: CASSVRRNPIVDTQYF. DNA for the CDR3: TGTGCCAGCAGCGTCCGACGGAACCCTATAGTAGATACGCAGTATTTT.

This chain connects TRBV12-3 or TRBV12-4 to TRBJ2-4; D call uncertain. The CDR3 covers 14 residues. V lost 3 bases and J lost 6, with 12 bases in between. CDR3 sequence (DNA): TGTGCCAGCAGTTTTCTGGGTTCTGTAAACATTCAGTACTTC. The encoded protein is CASSFLGSVNIQYF.

This CDR3 reads CASSTGRGLGETQYF. The CDR3 DNA reads as TGTGCCAGCAGCACCGGCCGGGGACTCGGAGAGACCCAGTACTTC. The chain employs TRBV5-6 and TRBJ2-5; the D gene is possibly TRBD2 (6 bases). CDR1 SGHDT and CDR2 YYEEEE come from the germline V gene. V dropped 4 bases and J dropped 4 bases, with 17 bases sitting between them. This CDR3 spans 15 amino acids. The whole variable domain, remainder taken from reference TRBV5-6 and TRBJ2-5, is DAGVTQSPTHLIKTRGQQVTLRCSPKSGHDTVSWYQQALGQGPQFIFQYYEEEERQRGNFPDRFSGHQFPNYSSELNVNALLLGDSALYLCASSTGRGLGETQYFGPGTRLLVL.

The chain uses TRBV14 and TRBJ2-4, with 10 bases matching TRBD1. The CDR3 is 18 amino acids. CDR1 and CDR2 from the germline V gene are SGHDN and FVKESK. The junction had 11 bases not matched to a gene; V was cut back by 4 bases and J by 2 bases. CDR3 DNA: TGTGCCAGCAGCCCGGGACAGGGGAATTTGATGACCAAAAACATTCAGTACTTC. This encodes CASSPGQGNLMTKNIQYF.

The CDR3 region is CASRTGDGYTF. The DNA of the CDR3 is TGTGCCAGCAGGACAGGGGATGGCTACACCTTC. This chain links TRBV28 with TRBJ1-2; 8 positions match TRBD1. The germline CDR1 and CDR2 sequences are MDHEN and SYDVKM. V was pared by 6 bases and J by 6 bases, with 0 bases of the junction left unmatched. The CDR3 has 11 residues.

V usage is TRBV27 and J usage is TRBJ2-2, with 9 bases identical to TRBD1. Germline CDR1 is MNHEY and CDR2 is SMNVEV (reference sequence). Trimming removed 5 bases from V and 5 bases from J; junction bases left unmatched: 6. The CDR3 is 15 amino acids. CDR3 sequence: CASSLNRGRTGELFF. CDR3 sequence (DNA): TGTGCCAGCAGTCTTAACAGGGGGCGGACCGGGGAGCTGTTTTTT.

The rearrangement uses TRBV4-1 and TRBJ1-3; D remains unclear. This CDR3 has 15 residues. Germline assignment: CDR1 MGHRA and CDR2 YSYEKL. Trimming left V 0 bases short and J 0 bases short, with 6 bases between. The CDR3 DNA reads as TGCGCCAGCAGCCAAGAGTCGATCTCTGGAAACACCATATATTTT. This translates into CASSQESISGNTIYF.

CDR3 sequence (DNA): TGTGCCAGCAGTTTATGGGCAGGTCGAGAAAAACTGTTTTTT. This codes for CASSLWAGREKLFF. The chain links TRBV27 to TRBJ1-4; no firm D call. Per germline, CDR1 MNHEY and CDR2 SMNVEV (reference sequence). V lost 1 base and J 8 bases, leaving 11 bases between the germline ends. The CDR3 has 14 amino acids.